Following are 18 T cell receptor beta chains from one sample sequenced in a study of T cell clusters in autoimmune cytopenias. TRB was amplified from about 270 ng of peripheral blood genomic DNA per sample. TRB rearrangements were amplified by touch-down multiplex PCR with mixed TRB-A/B primers. One entry per CDR3 protein, without DNA, is what TCRdb gives after re-calling the multiplex PCR reads. This specimen shows roughly 4,000 distinct CDR3 sequences; the ten leading clones hold roughly a fifth. The data also belong to a second study, concerning T cell repertoires in aging, cancer and after chemotherapy.

The sample was peripheral blood. Source of these receptors: a human donor in good health.

The rearrangement uses TRBV21-1 and TRBJ1-2; there is no DNA to check the TCRdb D call of TRBD1. TRBV21-1 is a listed pseudogene. The length of the CDR3 is 15 residues. CDR3 protein: CASSFVAGQIYGYTF.

V gene TRBV20-1 combines with J gene TRBJ1-1. CDR3 length equals 14 residues. CDR1 is DFQATT, CDR2 SNEGSKA, per germline (reference sequence). CDR3 in amino acids: CSARDLSRNTEAFF.

The chain combines TRBV11-2 with TRBJ2-6; TCRdb's D call, TRBD1, is unchecked because there is no DNA. The CDR3 is 19 amino acids. Germline assignment: CDR1 SGHAT and CDR2 FQNNGV. The CDR3 region is CASSLLTGGFGSGANVLTF.

This chain joins TRBV12-3 or TRBV12-4 and TRBJ2-1. This CDR3 has 13 residues. The CDR3 region is CASNVGSYNEQFF.

In terms of frequency, this clonotype is medium-sized (0.01 to 0.1%). This chain connects TRBV19 to TRBJ2-2; TCRdb's D gene call, TRBD2, goes unchecked for lack of DNA. The CDR3 has 15 residues. CDR1 is LNHDA, CDR2 SQIVND, per germline (reference sequence). The CDR3 region is CASTSSLANTGELFF.

The chain is built from TRBV11-2 and TRBJ2-5; lacking DNA, the TRBD2 call made by TCRdb goes unchecked. Germline V gene lookup returns CDR1 SGHAT and CDR2 FQNNGV. The CDR3 has 15 amino acids. CDR3 region: CASSLLGREEETQYF.

This clonotype is deemed medium-sized by its frequency. The chain employs TRBV5-1 and TRBJ2-3. The CDR3 has 14 residues. Germline-derived CDR1 and CDR2 are SGHRS and YFSETQ. This chain's CDR3 is CASSLVQRTDTQYF.

V usage is TRBV30 and J usage is TRBJ2-3; the D call of TRBD1 rests on TCRdb alone, since no DNA is present to check it. This CDR3 comprises 15 residues. Per the germline V gene, CDR1 is GTSNPN and CDR2 is SVGIG (reference sequence). Here the CDR3 reads CAWSQRQGITDTQYF.

This clonotype is medium-sized by frequency. The J gene is TRBJ2-3, the V gene TRBV18. In germline, CDR1 is KGHSH, CDR2 LQKENI. The CDR3 loop spans 12 amino acids. CDR3 in amino acids: CASSPEADTQYF.

This clonotype is labeled medium-sized based on frequency. The rearrangement uses TRBV6-1 and TRBJ2-2; TCRdb picks TRBD1, but there is no DNA to check that call. Per the germline V gene, CDR1 is MNHNS and CDR2 is SASEGT. The CDR3 sequence is 14 residues long. CDR3 amino acids: CASSSGTETGELFF.

This clonotype is identified as medium-sized from frequency. This chain joins TRBV19 and TRBJ2-7; TCRdb lists TRBD1, though no DNA is available to test this call. Germline V CDR1 and CDR2: LNHDA, SQIVND (reference sequence). CDR3 size: 15 residues. The CDR3 region is CASSIWQGSSYEQYF.

The genes are TRBV6-1 and TRBJ1-3; as DNA is missing, the TRBD1 call by TCRdb cannot be tested. Germline V gives CDR1 MNHNS, CDR2 SASEGT. The CDR3 covers 17 residues. CDR3 amino acids: CASSDPGTPRIGNTIYF.

The gene calls are TRBV5-1 and TRBJ2-1; the TCRdb D gene call, TRBD1, has no DNA to confirm it. CDR3 length: 15 residues. Looked up from germline, CDR1 is SGHRS and CDR2 is YFSETQ. The CDR3: CASSLISGVDNEQFF. The full variable domain, its missing parts supplied by reference TRBV5-1 and TRBJ2-1, is KAGVTQTPRYLIKTRGQQVTLSCSPISGHRSVSWYQQTPGQGLQFLFEYFSETQRNKGNFPGRFSGRQFSNSRSEMNVSTLELGDSALYLCASSLISGVDNEQFFGPGTRLTVL.

This clonotype registers medium-sized by frequency. The rearrangement uses TRBV18 and TRBJ2-3; the D gene TCRdb calls, TRBD1, cannot be checked with no DNA. Germline V gives CDR1 KGHSH, CDR2 LQKENI. The CDR3 is 16 amino acids. Here the CDR3 reads CASSPTGSASTDTQYF.

The genes are TRBV14 and TRBJ2-3. Germline V gene lookup returns CDR1 SGHDN and CDR2 FVKESK. The CDR3 totals 12 residues. The CDR3 is CASSLRTDTQYF. The whole variable domain, filled in from reference TRBV14 and TRBJ2-3, reads EAGVTQFPSHSVIEKGQTVTLRCDPISGHDNLYWYRRVMGKEIKFLLHFVKESKQDESGMPNNRFLAERTGGTYSTLKVQPAELEDSGVYFCASSLRTDTQYFGPGTRLTVL.

Measured by frequency, this clonotype is medium-sized (0.01 to 0.1%). The rearrangement uses TRBV6-1 and TRBJ1-2. Germline V gives CDR1 MNHNS, CDR2 SASEGT. The CDR3 covers 15 residues. CDR3 region: CASSSGLSTFYGYTF.

The chain is built from TRBV5-8 and TRBJ1-2. The CDR3 is 15 residues long. Germline loops: CDR1 SGHTS, CDR2 YDEGEE. The CDR3 is CASSSRGSQREGYTF.

Measured by frequency, this clonotype is medium-sized (0.01 to 0.1%). The chain links TRBV5-1 to TRBJ2-1; TCRdb returns TRBD1, unconfirmable since there is no DNA. Per the germline V gene, CDR1 is SGHRS and CDR2 is YFSETQ. The length of the CDR3 is 15 residues. The CDR3 here is CASSLGGEAYNEQFF.